The present entry profiles one T cell receptor (beta chain) with its context. This sample is drawn from a study of blood T cell repertoires in COVID-19. Looking at the study overall: Sites in the United States, Italy and Spain provided acute and convalescent COVID-19 samples. In each case, the material was cDNA or gDNA derived from T cells, B-cell-depleted T cells, or PBMCs.

CDR1 SGHTA and CDR2 FQGNSA come from the germline V gene. The V segment lost 7 bases and the J segment 2 bases; nucleotides outside the gene matches: 12. The CDR3 sequence is 18 residues long. Original handling: Reference gene primer amplification gave estimated nucleated cell counts. Profiled with immunoSEQ multiplex PCR; TCRdb holds only in-frame clones, not every one. V, J and clone size are those of that table, while D and trimming were read from the DNA. This table holds tens of thousands of clones, approximately 78% found once. The chain employs TRBV7-2 and TRBJ2-1; 12 bases fit TRBD1. This clonotype was sampled from a woman older than 75 with active or convalescent COVID-19. The sample consisted of peripheral blood. This chain's CDR3 is CASTIGTGGLYTYNEQFF. CDR3 in DNA: TGTGCCAGCACCATAGGGACAGGGGGCCTTTATACCTACAATGAGCAGTTCTTC.